Listed below are T cell receptor beta chains from one sample, sequenced in a study of cytomegalovirus exposure and HLA in healthy donors. TCRdb's copy holds only in-frame clones and misses some; the assay was immunoSEQ multiplex PCR. The table has around 38,000 clones, 60% to 70% seen once. Sequenced: PBMCs. All receptors derive from a man aged 45-65 years in good health and CMV-seropositive. Each CDR3 is given without its conserved first and last residue. The order of the fields is CDR3 protein, V gene, J gene, clone size, D gene. The D gene is left open where the match is weak. Part of the rows lack a size; the others show once, few, many or a class for expanded clones.

SVSGLAGKETQY	TRBV29-1	TRBJ2-5	-	TRBD2
ASNPNPAGAHNEQF	TRBV6-4	TRBJ2-1	-	-
ASSTGTSLVNEQF	TRBV5-4	TRBJ2-1	few	TRBD2
ASSLAGPTPNVLT	TRBV5-1	TRBJ2-6	few	-
ASSPNRDGETQY	TRBV18	TRBJ2-5	once	-
ASSPPRTGVYEQY	TRBV18	TRBJ2-7	-	TRBD1
ASSLGIGAGRETQY	TRBV5-4	TRBJ2-5	-	-
ASSGTSGGEQY	TRBV6-1	TRBJ2-7	-	TRBD2
ASSRTGGALFPNQPQH	TRBV21-1	TRBJ1-5	-	-
ASRRPGLAPYEQY	TRBV7-9	TRBJ2-7	few	TRBD2
ASSFSGQSYEQY	TRBV11-2	TRBJ2-7	few	TRBD1
ASSSRIGTGGDQPQH	TRBV28	TRBJ1-5	-	TRBD1
ASSGGSATGAQY	TRBV19	TRBJ2-5	-	-